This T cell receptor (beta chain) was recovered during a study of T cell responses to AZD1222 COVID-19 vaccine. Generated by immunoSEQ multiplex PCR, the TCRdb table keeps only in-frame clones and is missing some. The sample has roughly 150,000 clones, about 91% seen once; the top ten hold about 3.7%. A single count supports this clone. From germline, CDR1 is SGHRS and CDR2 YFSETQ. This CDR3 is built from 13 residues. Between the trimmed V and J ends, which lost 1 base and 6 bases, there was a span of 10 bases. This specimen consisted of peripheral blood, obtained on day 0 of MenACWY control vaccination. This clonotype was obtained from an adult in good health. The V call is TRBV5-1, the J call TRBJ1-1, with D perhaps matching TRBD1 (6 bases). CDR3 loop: CASSLTGFAEAFF. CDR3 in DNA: TGCGCCAGCAGCTTGACAGGGTTCGCTGAAGCTTTCTTT.